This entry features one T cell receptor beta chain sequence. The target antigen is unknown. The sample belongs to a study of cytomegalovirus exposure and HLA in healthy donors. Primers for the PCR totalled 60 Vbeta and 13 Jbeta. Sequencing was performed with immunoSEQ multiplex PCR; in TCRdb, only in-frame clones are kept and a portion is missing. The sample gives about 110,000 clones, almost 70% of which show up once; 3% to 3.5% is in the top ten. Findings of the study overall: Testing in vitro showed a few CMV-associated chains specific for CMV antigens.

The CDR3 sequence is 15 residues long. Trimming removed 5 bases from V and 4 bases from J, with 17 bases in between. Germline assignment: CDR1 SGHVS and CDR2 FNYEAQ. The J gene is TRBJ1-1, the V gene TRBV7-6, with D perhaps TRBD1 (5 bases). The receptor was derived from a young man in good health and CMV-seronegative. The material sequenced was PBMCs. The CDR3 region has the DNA TGTGCCAGCAGCCCCCTAGGGGTTCCCGGCACTGAAGCTTTCTTT. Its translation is CASSPLGVPGTEAFF.